This T cell receptor beta chain is drawn from a study of blood T cell repertoires in COVID-19. Study information: Donors in the United States, Italy and Spain gave samples during acute or convalescent COVID-19.

The CDR3 loop spans 16 amino acids. V dropped 4 bases and J dropped 6 bases, with 17 bases sitting between them. Per the germline V gene, CDR1 is SGHRS and CDR2 is YFSETQ. Here immunoSEQ multiplex PCR was the method, and the copy in TCRdb shows in-frame clones only, minus some. The data show under 150,000 clones, about nine tenths seen once. Sequenced input: peripheral blood. The chain recombines TRBV5-1 with TRBJ1-6, with D tentatively TRBD1 (5 bases). This clonotype was obtained from a human donor with active COVID-19. The donor label of this sample is uncertain. CDR3 residues: CASSLGQGLGNSPLHF. The CDR3 DNA is TGCGCCAGCAGCCTCGGTCAGGGATTGGGTAATTCACCCCTCCACTTT.